The next 29 T cell receptor beta chains were all read from a single sample in a study of cytomegalovirus exposure and HLA in healthy donors. Only in-frame clones appear in the TCRdb table, and some are missing; sequencing was by immunoSEQ multiplex PCR. The table lists about 65,000 clones, roughly 94% of them singletons. Sequences were obtained from PBMCs. The source is a man younger than 35 in good health and CMV-seropositive.

The V gene is TRBV4-1, the J gene TRBJ1-1; possible D gene TRBD1, 6 bases. Trimming took off 0 bases at V and 1 base at J, with 9 bases between the two ends. Germline assignment: CDR1 MGHRA and CDR2 YSYEKL. The CDR3 consists of 15 residues. The CDR3 protein is CASSQDRGPNTEAFF. The CDR3 nucleotides are TGCGCCAGCAGCCAAGACAGGGGACCGAACACTGAAGCTTTCTTT.

In its sample, this clone was seen once. The chain has TRBV19 and TRBJ2-1; weak D call: TRBD1 (5 bases). V was clipped by 0 bases and J by 3 bases, with 15 bases between them. This CDR3 contains 17 residues. The V gene's germline CDR1 is LNHDA and CDR2 SQIVND (reference sequence). The CDR3 spells CASSIDVGRAHYNEQFF. The CDR3 DNA sequence: TGTGCCAGTAGTATAGATGTTGGCAGGGCCCACTACAATGAGCAGTTCTTC.

This clone was picked up a small number of times. The CDR3: CASSPPEGQGRTEAFF. CDR3 nucleotide sequence: TGTGCCAGCTCACCACCGGAAGGACAGGGTAGAACTGAAGCTTTCTTT. The chain carries TRBV18 and TRBJ1-1; 8 bases agree with TRBD1. The CDR3 is made up of 16 amino acids. J was trimmed by 5 bases and V by 0 bases; bases with no gene match: 8. The germline V gene has CDR1 KGHSH and CDR2 LQKENI.

As concerns this clone: The identical CDR3 is also encoded by other nucleotide sequences in the sample. V usage is TRBV6-5 and J usage is TRBJ2-5; unclear D gene. Germline V gives CDR1 MNHEY, CDR2 SVGAGI. The CDR3 length is 12 residues. Trimming removed 2 bases at V and 5 bases at J, with 6 bases between. CDR3: CASSYGGETQYF. The CDR3 DNA sequence: TGTGCCAGCAGTTACGGCGGTGAGACCCAGTACTTC.

The chain couples TRBV28 to TRBJ1-1, with 7 positions matching TRBD1. CDR3 length: 16 residues. V trimming: 6 bases; J trimming: 1 base; junction bases outside the gene matches: 11. Per germline, CDR1 MDHEN and CDR2 SYDVKM. The CDR3 loop reads CASSPKLGTANTEAFF. As DNA, the CDR3 is TGTGCCAGCAGCCCTAAGTTAGGGACAGCGAACACTGAAGCTTTCTTT.

The V gene is TRBV14, the J gene TRBJ2-1, with 12 bases aligning to TRBD2. There are 16 residues in the CDR3. J gave up 13 bases and V 1 base, and 11 bases lay outside the gene matches. Per germline, CDR1 SGHDN and CDR2 FVKESK. CDR3 nucleotides: TGTGCCAGCAGCCAAGCCTGGACTAGCGGGAAGGGTGAACAGTTCTTC. As protein: CASSQAWTSGKGEQFF. The full variable domain, with the rest looked up from reference TRBV14 and TRBJ2-1, is EAGVTQFPSHSVIEKGQTVTLRCDPISGHDNLYWYRRVMGKEIKFLLHFVKESKQDESGMPNNRFLAERTGGTYSTLKVQPAELEDSGVYFCASSQAWTSGKGEQFFGPGTRLTVL.

V usage is TRBV28 and J usage is TRBJ1-1, with unresolved D. Trimming took 6 bases from V and 1 from J, leaving 12 bases between them. The CDR3 runs 14 residues. Germline CDR1 MDHEN, CDR2 SYDVKM. The CDR3 DNA is TGTGCCAGCAGCCTCCCGAGGAGGAACACTGAAGCTTTCTTT. Translated, it gives CASSLPRRNTEAFF. The full variable domain, its missing parts supplied by reference TRBV28 and TRBJ1-1, is DVKVTQSSRYLVKRTGEKVFLECVQDMDHENMFWYRQDPGLGLRLIYFSYDVKMKEKGDIPEGYSVSREKKERFSLILESASTNQTSMYLCASSLPRRNTEAFFGQGTRLTVV.

The rearrangement links TRBV7-6 to TRBJ2-7; D possibly corresponds to TRBD1 (5 bases). Trimming pared 4 bases from V and 0 bases from J, leaving 10 bases between. The CDR3 has 14 residues. Germline CDR1 and CDR2: SGHVS and FNYEAQ. CDR3 region: CASSSQVSSYEQYF. CDR3 DNA: TGTGCCAGCAGCTCACAGGTTAGCTCCTACGAGCAGTACTTC.

J is TRBJ1-2 and V is TRBV30, with 7 bases lining up with TRBD1. The CDR3 runs 12 residues. CDR1 and CDR2 (germline): GTSNPN, SVGIG (reference sequence). The J segment lost 7 bases and the V segment lost 4 bases, leaving 6 bases of the junction unmatched. The CDR3, as DNA: TGTGCCTGGACAACAGGGGAGCCTGGCTACACCTTC. Translating it yields CAWTTGEPGYTF.

The chain uses TRBV18 and TRBJ2-4; 8 positions agree with TRBD1. Germline loops: CDR1 KGHSH, CDR2 LQKENI. V lost 3 bases, J lost 9 bases, and 10 bases stayed unmatched. CDR3 length: 15 amino acids. CDR3 residues: CASSPTGGAAPIQYF. CDR3 DNA sequence: TGTGCCAGCTCACCCACAGGGGGAGCCGCCCCCATTCAGTACTTC.

The chain uses TRBV11-2 and TRBJ2-1; 11 bases match TRBD2. Trimming cost V 5 bases and J 3 bases; bases outside gene matches: 9. Germline values: CDR1 SGHAT, CDR2 FQNNGV. The CDR3 spans 17 residues. The DNA for the CDR3 is TGTGCCAGCAGCCTCGGGACTAGCGGCGCCCGCTACAATGAGCAGTTCTTC. Translation: CASSLGTSGARYNEQFF.

V usage is TRBV5-4 and J usage is TRBJ2-2; D may be TRBD2 (6 bases). V was shortened by 3 bases and J by 5 bases, with 11 bases between the two germline ends. Germline V gene lookup returns CDR1 SGHNT and CDR2 YYREEE (reference sequence). There are 14 residues in the CDR3. The CDR3 is CASSSGLGTGELFF. The DNA of the CDR3 is TGTGCCAGCAGCTCGGGACTCGGGACCGGGGAGCTGTTTTTT.

This chain uses TRBV19 with TRBJ1-1, with D possibly being TRBD1 (6 bases). The CDR3 runs to 14 residues. Germline V gene data show CDR1 as LNHDA and CDR2 as SQIVND (reference sequence). V lost 5 bases and J 8 bases, leaving 18 bases between the germline ends. The CDR3: CASSAFEQGKEAFF. The CDR3 region has the DNA TGTGCCAGTAGTGCCTTTGAACAGGGAAAAGAAGCTTTCTTT.

This clone was detected many times. The J gene is TRBJ2-2, the V gene TRBV6-4; D is unresolved. Germline V gene lookup returns CDR1 MRHNA and CDR2 SNTAGT. V lost 3 bases to trimming and J lost 5 bases, with 7 bases between them. The CDR3 totals 13 residues. The CDR3: CASSDAETGELFF. Here the CDR3 DNA reads TGTGCCAGCAGTGATGCGGAAACCGGGGAGCTGTTTTTT.

The V gene is TRBV27, the J gene TRBJ2-7; no clear D gene. The CDR3 contains 13 residues. The germline V gene has CDR1 MNHEY and CDR2 SMNVEV (reference sequence). Trimming cost V 2 bases and J 7 bases, with 12 bases left between them. The CDR3 is CASSLVAGREQYF. In DNA, the CDR3 is TGTGCCAGCAGTTTAGTGGCAGGTCGGGAGCAGTACTTC.

The V call is TRBV23-1, the J call TRBJ2-6; 10 nucleotides align to TRBD1. TRBV23-1 is an ORF, with its function uncertain. The CDR3 runs 22 residues. After removal of 7 bases from V and 3 bases from J, the junction contained 24 bases not matched to a gene. The CDR3 DNA is TGCGCCAGCATTATAACCTCCTGGGACAGGGGATCTTTAATGAGTGGGGCCAACGTCCTGACTTTC. It is translated as CASIITSWDRGSLMSGANVLTF.

The J gene is TRBJ2-1, the V gene TRBV4-1, with 9 positions matching TRBD1. The CDR3 covers 15 residues. V shed 3 bases, J shed 6 bases, and the junction held 6 bases outside the gene matches. Germline CDR1 MGHRA, CDR2 YSYEKL. The CDR3 loop is CASSHPRDRVNEQFF. The CDR3, as DNA: TGCGCCAGCAGCCATCCCCGGGACAGGGTCAATGAGCAGTTCTTC.

The chain combines TRBV4-1 with TRBJ1-2, with 9 bases identical to TRBD1. CDR1 MGHRA and CDR2 YSYEKL come from the germline V gene. Trimming at V came to 0 bases and at J to 1 base, leaving 9 bases not matched to a gene. The CDR3 is 18 amino acids. The CDR3 here is CASSQETSGTGINYGYTF. CDR3 sequence (DNA): TGCGCCAGCAGCCAAGAGACCTCCGGGACAGGGATTAACTATGGCTACACCTTC.

This clone was observed a few times. The junction shows a germline mismatch at one end, possibly a read error. The genes are TRBV7-7 and TRBJ2-2, with D possibly TRBD1 on 5 matching bases. The CDR3 has 14 residues. Per germline, CDR1 SSHAT and CDR2 FNYEAQ (reference sequence). The CDR3 here is CASSPTQGTGELFF. CDR3 nucleotide sequence: TGTGCTAGCAGCCCCACTCAGGGAACCGGGGAGCTGTTTTTT.

CDR3 residues: CAWKPGGASRYGYTF. The CDR3 region has the DNA TGTGCCTGGAAACCAGGAGGGGCGAGTAGGTATGGCTACACCTTC. The genes are TRBV30 and TRBJ1-2; possibly TRBD1 for D (5 bases). This CDR3 has 15 residues. The germline V gene has CDR1 GTSNPN and CDR2 SVGIG (reference sequence). Trimming took off 4 bases at V and 5 bases at J, with 20 bases between the two ends.

J is TRBJ2-3 and V is TRBV6-1; 7 bases agree with TRBD1. The CDR3 spans 13 residues. From germline, CDR1 is MNHNS and CDR2 SASEGT. With 6 bases clipped from V and 3 bases from J, the junction kept 3 bases outside the gene matches. The CDR3 protein is CASRDRITDTQYF. DNA of the CDR3: TGTGCCAGCAGGGACAGGATAACAGATACGCAGTATTTT.

This clone has a single count. The chain is built from TRBV11-2 and TRBJ2-7; D is perhaps TRBD1 (6 bases). Germline V lookup: CDR1 SGHAT, CDR2 FQNNGV. Trimming left V 5 bases short and J 8 bases short, with 22 bases between. This CDR3 spans 15 amino acids. Here the CDR3 reads CASSPRTVIPIQQYF. In DNA, the CDR3 is TGTGCCAGCAGCCCCAGGACAGTAATCCCTATACAGCAGTACTTC.

The chain has TRBV18 and TRBJ2-1; 8 positions agree with TRBD1. The V segment lost 3 bases and the J segment 5 bases; nucleotides outside the gene matches: 12. The CDR3 spans 17 residues. The germline CDR1 and CDR2 sequences are KGHSH and LQKENI. The chain's CDR3 is CASSPEDRALDHNEQFF. The CDR3 nucleotides read TGTGCCAGCTCACCTGAGGACAGGGCCCTGGATCACAATGAGCAGTTCTTC.

The chain joins TRBV5-1 to TRBJ2-7, with TRBD2 matching over 10 bases. V shed 2 bases, J shed 5 bases, and the junction held 7 bases outside the gene matches. The germline V gene encodes CDR1 SGHRS and CDR2 YFSETQ. This CDR3 region has 15 residues. As DNA, the CDR3 is TGCGCCAGCAGCTTTGTAGCGGGAGGTAGCCACGAGCAGTACTTC. The encoded protein is CASSFVAGGSHEQYF.

The chain uses TRBV28 and TRBJ2-7, with D perhaps TRBD1 (6 bases). The germline gives CDR1 MDHEN, CDR2 SYDVKM. Deletions cut 5 bases from V and 6 bases from J, with 8 bases between. CDR3 length: 11 amino acids. The CDR3 DNA reads as TGTGCCAGCAGTCAGGGGCGCGAGCAGTACTTC. Translated, it gives CASSQGREQYF. The entire variable domain, with the rest obtained from reference TRBV28 and TRBJ2-7, is as follows: DVKVTQSSRYLVKRTGEKVFLECVQDMDHENMFWYRQDPGLGLRLIYFSYDVKMKEKGDIPEGYSVSREKKERFSLILESASTNQTSMYLCASSQGREQYFGPGTRLTVT.

This chain joins TRBV28 and TRBJ1-5; D might be TRBD1 (6 bases). V gave up 4 bases and J gave up 3 bases, with 13 bases separating them. In germline, CDR1 is MDHEN, CDR2 SYDVKM. This CDR3 is 15 amino acids long. CDR3 sequence: CASSSAPGANQPQHF. The CDR3 DNA reads TGTGCCAGCAGTTCAGCGCCAGGGGCCAATCAGCCCCAGCATTTT. The whole variable domain, remainder taken from reference TRBV28 and TRBJ1-5, is DVKVTQSSRYLVKRTGEKVFLECVQDMDHENMFWYRQDPGLGLRLIYFSYDVKMKEKGDIPEGYSVSREKKERFSLILESASTNQTSMYLCASSSAPGANQPQHFGDGTRLSIL.

The CDR3 DNA follows: TGTGCCAGCAGCTTGGGACTAGCGGGGCCGTTTTCCTACAATGAGCAGTTCTTC. Its protein product is CASSLGLAGPFSYNEQFF. The chain recombines TRBV9 with TRBJ2-1, with 13 bases that match TRBD2. CDR1 and CDR2 from the germline V gene are SGDLS and YYNGEE. The CDR3 covers 18 residues. The V gene end was trimmed by 4 bases and the J gene end by 1 base; junction bases not matched to a gene: 8.

This chain joins TRBV28 and TRBJ2-4, with D tentatively TRBD2 (5 bases). This CDR3 region has 17 residues. V lost 5 bases and J 0 bases, leaving 17 bases between the germline ends. Germline-derived CDR1 and CDR2 are MDHEN and SYDVKM. CDR3 coding DNA: TGTGCCAGCAGTCCGCAATCCGACTATCTAGCCAAAAACATTCAGTACTTC. This encodes CASSPQSDYLAKNIQYF.

This chain's CDR3 is CASSRLTATNTEAFF. In nucleotides, the CDR3 is TGTGCCAGTAGTAGATTGACAGCCACGAACACTGAAGCTTTCTTT. V is TRBV19 and J is TRBJ1-1, with D maybe TRBD1 (5 bases). This CDR3 has 15 residues. V was trimmed by 4 bases and J by 1 base, leaving 13 bases between them. Germline CDR1 reads LNHDA; CDR2 reads SQIVND (reference sequence).